This T cell receptor (beta chain) was documented in a study of somatic mutations in cytotoxic T cells in rheumatoid arthritis. Method: immunoSEQ multiplex PCR; TCRdb's copy keeps in-frame clones and lacks some. This table has about 23,000 clones, around 75% appearing once. The CDR3 spans 11 residues. V gave up 10 bases and J gave up 8 bases, with 14 bases separating them. The germline gives CDR1 ENHRY, CDR2 SYGVKD. This clone is labeled medium-sized. This receptor was obtained from an adult with rheumatoid arthritis. The rearrangement joins TRBV10-3 to TRBJ1-2; D might be TRBD1 (5 bases). Sequencing was performed on CD8+ T cells sorted from blood. CDR3 sequence: CANQGYSGYTF. CDR3 nucleotide sequence: TGTGCCAACCAGGGATACTCGGGCTACACCTTC.